This T cell receptor (beta chain) appears in the sequencing data of a study of blood T cell repertoires in COVID-19. For the study at large: From the United States, Italy and Spain came samples of acute and convalescent COVID-19. Sources were T cells, B-cell-depleted T cells, or PBMCs; the material itself was cDNA or gDNA.

Per the study methods: For nucleated cells, counts were estimated from reference gene primer amplification. Produced via immunoSEQ multiplex PCR; TCRdb's table is partial and in-frame only. For V, J and clone size, that table is used; D and trimming come from the DNA. Of 140,000 to 150,000 clones in the sample, roughly 87% are singletons; the top ten hold 0.75% to 0.95%. Germline lookup yields CDR1 MNHEY and CDR2 SVGAGI. V dropped 5 bases and J dropped 0 bases, with 13 bases sitting between them. The CDR3 consists of 15 residues. The chain links TRBV6-5 to TRBJ1-2, with D uncertain. The sample taken for sequencing was peripheral blood. This clonotype was obtained from a woman aged 50 to 65 with acute or convalescent COVID-19. CDR3 coding DNA: TGTGCCAGCAGTCCCCCTATTAACTCTAACTATGGCTACACCTTC. This gives the protein CASSPPINSNYGYTF.